This record covers a single T cell receptor beta chain. Its antigen is not known. Time point indicated: newly diagnosed, previously untreated cHL patient sample. The CDR3 has 16 residues. The germline V gene has CDR1 LGHNA and CDR2 YNFKEQ. V lost 1 base to trimming and J lost 4 bases, with 16 bases between them. Sequencing was performed with immunoSEQ multiplex PCR; in TCRdb, only in-frame clones are kept and a portion is missing. In the table there are approximately 70,000 clones, about 94% of which are singletons. The sample belongs to a study of PD-1 blockade in classical Hodgkin lymphoma. The study, taken as a whole, reports: Differences between repertoires have undefined causes, possibly disease activity or prior therapy.

Material: peripheral blood mononuclear cells (PBMCs). This TCR derives from a human donor with classical Hodgkin lymphoma. The chain carries TRBV4-2 and TRBJ1-2, with D perhaps matching TRBD1 (5 bases). In DNA, the CDR3 is TGTGCCAGCAGCCAAGGAGGGACTTACACCCCCTATGGCTACACCTTC. This encodes CASSQGGTYTPYGYTF.